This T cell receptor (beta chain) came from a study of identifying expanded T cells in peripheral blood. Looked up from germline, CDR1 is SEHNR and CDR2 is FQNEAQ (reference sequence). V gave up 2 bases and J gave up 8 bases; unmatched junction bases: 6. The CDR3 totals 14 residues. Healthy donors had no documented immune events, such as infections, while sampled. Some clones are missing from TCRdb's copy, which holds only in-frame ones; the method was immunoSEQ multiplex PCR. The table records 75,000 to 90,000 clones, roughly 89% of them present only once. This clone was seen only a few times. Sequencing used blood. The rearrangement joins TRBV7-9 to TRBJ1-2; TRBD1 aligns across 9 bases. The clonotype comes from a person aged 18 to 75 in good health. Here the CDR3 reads CASSLKQGAKGYTF. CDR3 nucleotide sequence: TGTGCCAGCAGCTTAAAACAGGGGGCGAAAGGCTACACCTTC.